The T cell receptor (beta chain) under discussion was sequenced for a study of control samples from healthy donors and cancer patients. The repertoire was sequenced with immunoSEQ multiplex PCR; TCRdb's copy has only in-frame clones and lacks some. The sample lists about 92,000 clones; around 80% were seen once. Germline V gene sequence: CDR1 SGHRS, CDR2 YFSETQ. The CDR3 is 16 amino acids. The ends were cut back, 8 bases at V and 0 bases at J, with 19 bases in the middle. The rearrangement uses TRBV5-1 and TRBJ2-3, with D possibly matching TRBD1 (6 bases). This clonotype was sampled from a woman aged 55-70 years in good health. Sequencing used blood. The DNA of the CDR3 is TGCGCCAGTCAGCTCGGGCCAGGGGTAAGCACAGATACGCAGTATTTT. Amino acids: CASQLGPGVSTDTQYF.